The source of this T cell receptor beta chain is a study of blood T cell repertoires in COVID-19. As for the study in general: Samples of COVID-19 (acute and convalescent) were obtained from the United States, Italy and Spain. Nucleic acid was either cDNA or gDNA, and it came from T cells, B-cell-depleted T cells, or PBMCs.

Germline V gives CDR1 SGHKS, CDR2 YYEKEE (reference sequence). This CDR3 region has 14 residues. V shed 3 bases and J shed 1 base, with 9 bases lying between them. Original handling: Estimation of nucleated cell counts was performed using reference gene primer amplification. Using immunoSEQ multiplex PCR, the repertoire was profiled, and TCRdb retains in-frame clones only, with some absent. D and trimming were read from the DNA, whereas the V and J calls and clone size are those reported in that table. Of around 200,000 clones in the sample, roughly four fifths were seen once. The chain combines TRBV5-5 with TRBJ2-3, with D perhaps TRBD2 (5 bases). The sequence derives from a man aged 50-59 years who had recovered from COVID-19. The sequencing input was peripheral blood. DNA of the CDR3: TGTGCCAGCAGCTCAGATAGCGGCACAGATACGCAGTATTTT. Translation gives CASSSDSGTDTQYF.